This T cell receptor beta chain stems from a study of blood T cell repertoires in COVID-19. Whole-study context: Researchers got acute and convalescent COVID-19 samples from the United States, Italy and Spain. From T cells, B-cell-depleted T cells, or PBMCs came the material, which was cDNA or gDNA.

Per the study methods: Amplification with reference gene primers provided the estimates of nucleated cell counts. The table came from immunoSEQ multiplex PCR; TCRdb's copy has only in-frame clones and leaves some out. V and J calls and clone size follow that table, whereas D and trimming were derived from the DNA. The table records 200,000 to 300,000 clones, approximately 89% of them present only once. Losses at the gene ends were 4 bases for V and 0 bases for J; bases not matched to a gene: 10. The CDR3 runs 18 residues. V gene TRBV23-1 combines with J gene TRBJ2-7; 12 bases fit TRBD1. TRBV23-1 carries the ORF label, with uncertain function. The sequencing input was peripheral blood. The TCR sequence derives from a woman between 50 and 59 years old with acute or convalescent COVID-19. The CDR3 reads CASSPGQGASLSSYEQYF. CDR3 coding DNA: TGCGCCAGCAGTCCGGGACAGGGGGCATCTTTAAGCTCCTACGAGCAGTACTTC.